One and the same sample provided the 8 T cell receptor beta chains below, sequenced in a study of CXCR3-negative and CXCR3-positive naive CD8 T cells. Libraries were UMI-labeled 5' RACE TRB cDNA. TCRdb reprocessed the 5' RACE reads and stores each CDR3 protein as one record, lacking DNA. The sample totals 5,000 to 6,000 distinct CDR3 sequences. The material sequenced was naive CXCR3- CD8+ T cells from blood. The subset here: CD45RO-CCR7+CD27+CD95- naive CD8+ T cells lacking CXCR3 (TNR3-). The receptors shown here come from a human donor in good health. Some clones in this sample may be carry-over from other donors' samples.

The chain recombines TRBV7-2 with TRBJ1-1; TCRdb gives TRBD1 as the D gene, but with no DNA this cannot be confirmed. The V gene's germline CDR1 is SGHTA and CDR2 FQGNSA. This CDR3 is built from 13 residues. The CDR3 protein is CASSLLGDTEAFF.

V is TRBV12-3 or TRBV12-4 and J is TRBJ1-2. This CDR3 has 14 residues. CDR3 residues: CASSLGGLSYGYTF.

The CDR3 region is CSVKAGAAPVTDTQYF. The rearrangement links TRBV29-1 to TRBJ2-3; TCRdb outputs TRBD1, but without DNA this stays unchecked. The CDR3 runs 16 residues. CDR1 and CDR2 (germline): SQVTM, ANQGSEA.

V and J are TRBV7-9 and TRBJ1-3. Per the germline V gene, CDR1 is SEHNR and CDR2 is FQNEAQ (reference sequence). CDR3 size: 14 residues. CDR3 sequence: CASSFRTAGNTIYF.

The CDR3 loop is CASSSPNGNEQFF. The J gene is TRBJ2-1, the V gene TRBV4-3. The length of the CDR3 is 13 residues. Germline V gives CDR1 LGHNA, CDR2 YSLEER.

By frequency, this clonotype is medium-sized. This chain connects TRBV29-1 to TRBJ2-5. CDR3 length equals 14 residues. Germline CDR1 SQVTM, CDR2 ANQGSEA. CDR3 in amino acids: CSVNSKPYQETQYF.

J is TRBJ2-2 and V is TRBV29-1. Germline CDR1 reads SQVTM; CDR2 reads ANQGSEA. This CDR3 has 13 amino acids. The CDR3 is CSVQHSYTGELFF.

V and J are TRBV7-9 and TRBJ2-7. Germline-derived CDR1 and CDR2 are SEHNR and FQNEAQ (reference sequence). CDR3 length: 12 residues. The CDR3 protein is CASSADENEQYF. Full variable domain (outside the CDR3, taken from reference TRBV7-9 and TRBJ2-7): DTGVSQNPRHKITKRGQNVTFRCDPISEHNRLYWYRQTLGQGPEFLTYFQNEAQLEKSRLLSDRFSAERPKGSFSTLEIQRTEQGDSAMYLCASSADENEQYFGPGTRLTVT.